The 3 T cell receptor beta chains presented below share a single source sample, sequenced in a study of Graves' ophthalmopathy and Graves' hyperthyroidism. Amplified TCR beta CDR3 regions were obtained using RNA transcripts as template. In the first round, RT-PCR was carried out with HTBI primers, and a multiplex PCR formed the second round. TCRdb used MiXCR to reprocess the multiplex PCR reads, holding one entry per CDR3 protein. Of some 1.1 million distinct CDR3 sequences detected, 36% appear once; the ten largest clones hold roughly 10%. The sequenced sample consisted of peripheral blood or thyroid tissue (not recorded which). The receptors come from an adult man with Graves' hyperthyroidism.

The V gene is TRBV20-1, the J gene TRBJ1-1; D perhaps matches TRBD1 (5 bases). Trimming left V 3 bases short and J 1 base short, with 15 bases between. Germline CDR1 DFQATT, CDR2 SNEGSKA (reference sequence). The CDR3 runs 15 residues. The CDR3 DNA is TGCAGTGCTAGTTTCGCGGGGGGATCGAACACTGAAGCTTTCTTT. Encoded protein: CSASFAGGSNTEAFF.

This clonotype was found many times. This CDR3 is CASSIGKNTEAFF. DNA for the CDR3: TGTGCCAGTAGTATAGGGAAGAACACTGAAGCTTTCTTT. J is TRBJ1-1 and V is TRBV19; no reliable D call. The CDR3 sequence is 13 residues long. Germline V lookup: CDR1 LNHDA, CDR2 SQIVND (reference sequence). Trimming removed 1 base at V and 1 base at J, with 4 bases between.

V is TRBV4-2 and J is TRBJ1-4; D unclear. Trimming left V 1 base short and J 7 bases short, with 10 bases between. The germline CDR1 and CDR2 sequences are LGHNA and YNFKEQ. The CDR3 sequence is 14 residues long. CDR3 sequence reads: CASSQAGPSEKLFF. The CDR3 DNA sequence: TGTGCCAGCAGCCAAGCAGGTCCCTCTGAAAAACTGTTTTTT.